Listed here are 10 T cell receptor beta chains from one sample, sequenced in a study of beta chain features in type 1 diabetes (dated by TCRdb to the late 2010s). Their antigens remain unidentified. Broader findings and caveats from the paper: A moderate but significant shortening of TCRB CDR3 length was observed in type 1 diabetes patients in all four CD4+ subsets.

Preparation of the library involved the immunoSEQ multiplex PCR assay. All of the isolated RNA was reverse transcribed with the High Capacity cDNA Reverse Transcription Kit, so expressed TCRB transcripts were sequenced. As stored in TCRdb, this immuneACCESS dataset retains in-frame rearrangements with V and J assigned. A fraction of the clones does not appear; measured against another copy, unresolved V genes explain less than half of the discrepancy, and the remainder lacks a known reason. Present in this sample are about 280,000 clones, 15% of which were seen just once. Less than 0.02% of the sample is taken by the ten largest. What was sequenced was naive CD4+ T cells from blood. The sample's cell subset or site label, decoded: true naive CD4+ T cells. These receptors were collected from a man between 18 and 29 years old with type 1 diabetes.

The J gene is TRBJ2-2, the V gene TRBV5-1, with 8 bases aligning to TRBD2. The V gene end was trimmed by 0 bases and the J gene end by 6 bases; junction bases not matched to a gene: 4. CDR3 size: 15 residues. Germline CDR1 and CDR2: SGHRS and YFSETQ. The CDR3 DNA is TGCGCCAGCAGCTTGGAGGGACTAGGCCCCGGGGAGCTGTTTTTT. Translating gives CASSLEGLGPGELFF.

This clone was seen a few times. The chain joins TRBV7-9 to TRBJ2-1; tentatively, D is TRBD1 (5 bases). V was cut by 2 bases and J by 8 bases, with 13 bases left in between. The CDR3 extends over 14 amino acids. The germline V gene encodes CDR1 SEHNR and CDR2 FQNEAQ (reference sequence). CDR3 coding DNA: TGTGCCAGCAGCTTACAGGGCCTTAACGATGAGCAGTTCTTC. Its protein is CASSLQGLNDEQFF.

The genes are TRBV19 and TRBJ1-5; D is possibly TRBD1 (6 bases). V was cut by 7 bases and J by 1 base, with 11 bases left in between. The CDR3 sequence is 14 residues long. The V gene's germline CDR1 is LNHDA and CDR2 SQIVND (reference sequence). The CDR3, as DNA: TGTGCCAGTACCGGAGACAGGAGCAATCAGCCCCAGCATTTT. Its protein product is CASTGDRSNQPQHF.

This clone has more than one count but fewer than ten. The rearrangement uses TRBV5-1 and TRBJ2-1, with 7 bases that match TRBD2. J lost 11 bases, V lost 0 bases, and 5 bases had no gene match. Germline-derived CDR1 and CDR2 are SGHRS and YFSETQ. This CDR3 comprises 13 residues. The CDR3 bases are TGCGCCAGCAGCTTGGGGCTAGCGGTACAGCAGTTCTTC. Encoded protein: CASSLGLAVQQFF.

The chain has TRBV19 and TRBJ2-7; 9 nucleotides agree with TRBD1. CDR3 size: 15 residues. V shed 5 bases and J 3 bases; nucleotides not matched to a gene: 8. The germline CDR1 and CDR2 sequences are LNHDA and SQIVND (reference sequence). As DNA, the CDR3 is TGTGCCAGTAGTTTTCCGGGACAGGGATACTACGAGCAGTACTTC. Amino acids: CASSFPGQGYYEQYF.

The chain links TRBV5-6 to TRBJ1-4; D not certain. The CDR3 sequence is 15 residues long. CDR1 and CDR2 (germline): SGHDT, YYEEEE. The V end lost 3 bases, the J end lost 4 bases, and 13 bases lay between the germline ends. The CDR3 protein is CASSSWTLLNEKLFF. The CDR3 bases are TGTGCCAGCAGCTCCTGGACTCTGCTTAATGAAAAACTGTTTTTT.

The chain employs TRBV25-1 and TRBJ2-7; 9 positions match TRBD1. From germline, CDR1 is MGHDK and CDR2 SYGVNS. The CDR3 contains 17 residues. The J segment lost 5 bases and the V segment lost 5 bases, leaving 16 bases of the junction unmatched. CDR3 bases: TGTGCCAGCAGTTCCTCCGGGACAGGGTTTGTTATCGACGAGCAGTACTTC. The encoded protein is CASSSSGTGFVIDEQYF.

The chain joins TRBV5-1 to TRBJ2-6; D perhaps matches TRBD2 (6 bases). CDR1 and CDR2 from the germline V gene are SGHRS and YFSETQ. The CDR3 spans 18 residues. Between the trimmed V and J ends, which lost 2 bases and 1 base, there was a span of 16 bases. CDR3 coding DNA: TGCGCCAGCAGCTTTGATGGCAGGGAGGTATCTGGGGCCAACGTCCTGACTTTC. This sequence encodes CASSFDGREVSGANVLTF.

The chain joins TRBV7-7 to TRBJ2-5, with 7 positions matching TRBD2. The CDR3 runs 13 residues. V dropped 5 bases and J dropped 4; count of bases not matched to a gene: 4. The germline CDR1 and CDR2 sequences are SSHAT and FNYEAQ (reference sequence). As DNA, the CDR3 is TGTGCCAGCAGCCCTGAGCGGGGAGAGACCCAGTACTTC. Protein product: CASSPERGETQYF.

This clone has more than one count but fewer than ten. V is TRBV9 and J is TRBJ2-6; D remains unclear. V was pared by 2 bases and J by 0 bases, with 6 bases between. The CDR3 is 15 residues long. CDR1 SGDLS and CDR2 YYNGEE come from the germline V gene. For the CDR3, the DNA is TGTGCCAGCAGCGTGTCGGGCTCTGGGGCCAACGTCCTGACTTTC. Its protein product is CASSVSGSGANVLTF. The whole variable domain, remainder taken from reference TRBV9 and TRBJ2-6, is DSGVTQTPKHLITATGQRVTLRCSPRSGDLSVYWYQQSLDQGLQFLIQYYNGEERAKGNILERFSAQQFPDLHSELNLSSLELGDSALYFCASSVSGSGANVLTFGAGSRLTVL.